This is a list of T cell receptor beta chains from one sample in a study of control samples from healthy donors and cancer patients. Assay used: immunoSEQ multiplex PCR; TCRdb lists only in-frame clones, some missing. Altogether about 71,000 clones are present, over 85% being singletons, with the ten largest covering roughly a fifth. Input material: PBMCs. These receptors originate from a man in his sixties with lung cancer. Each CDR3 is given without its conserved first and last residue.

TRBV30	TRBJ1-1	AWRSGTPEAF
TRBV25-1	TRBJ1-2	ASSESSYGYT
TRBV5-1	TRBJ2-3	ASSRDPGQVGTDTQY
TRBV12-3/TRBV12-4	TRBJ1-2	ASSKKRLDYT
TRBV7-9	TRBJ2-3	ASSLTTGGPDTQY
TRBV30	TRBJ2-3	AWSGGQITDTQY
TRBV10-3	TRBJ1-5	AISESAGNQPQH
TRBV19	TRBJ1-1	ASSIGAGTTEAF
TRBV18	TRBJ1-6	ASSYGTDDSPLH
TRBV6-5	TRBJ2-4	ATGTLSAKNIQY
TRBV4-1	TRBJ1-1	ASSQVGQGKTEAF
TRBV2	TRBJ2-2	ASSEARQSLNTGELF
TRBV19	TRBJ2-6	ASSMQGAGANVLT
TRBV5-1	TRBJ2-6	ASKITISGANVLT
TRBV14	TRBJ1-3	ASSPARQTSSGNTIY
TRBV20-1	TRBJ1-1	SAPSGGEAF
TRBV10-3	TRBJ1-4	AISGGQGGEKLF
TRBV9	TRBJ1-6	ASSAQGGGGSPLH
TRBV13	TRBJ2-3	ASSFLGDTQY
TRBV6-5	TRBJ2-1	ASSLKTYNEQF
TRBV9	TRBJ1-4	ASSLRGQDGEKLF
TRBV5-1	TRBJ1-2	ASSPGQGLSYGYT
TRBV3-1/TRBV3-2	TRBJ1-1	ASSQDPDDAF
TRBV7-2	TRBJ1-1	ASSFSDWRSEAF
TRBV6-5	TRBJ2-6	ASRLRGTGANVLT
TRBV27	TRBJ1-5	ASSSQGREQPQH
TRBV5-5	TRBJ1-1	ASSLLAWGPGEAF
TRBV18	TRBJ1-1	ASSPRLNTEAF
TRBV9	TRBJ2-1	ATVPPRTLGADEQF
TRBV27	TRBJ1-2	ASSRTGNRYGYT
TRBV30	TRBJ2-6	AWSKVVSGANVLT
TRBV5-4	TRBJ1-5	ASSRGETPNQPQH
TRBV5-1	TRBJ2-3	ASSLEGRGLTDTQY
TRBV7-9	TRBJ1-4	ASSLAQGATNEKLF
TRBV10-1	TRBJ2-3	ASSEEGQSTDTQY
TRBV2	TRBJ2-5	ASNSGTGKGETQY
TRBV19	TRBJ2-3	ASRPTSGGTDTQY
TRBV27	TRBJ2-5	ASSLSASSYQY
TRBV29-1	TRBJ1-1	AGRGRPNTEAF
TRBV11-3	TRBJ2-5	ASSPDRVGETQY
TRBV12-3/TRBV12-4	TRBJ2-1	ASRRLGQNEQF
TRBV5-1	TRBJ2-3	ASSSKTGGSDTQY
TRBV7-2	TRBJ2-2	ASSLAQRTGELF
TRBV11-2	TRBJ1-2	ASSLGYTGQYGYT
TRBV5-5	TRBJ1-1	ASSPGLYMNTEAF
TRBV24-1	TRBJ1-1	ATSMGTEAF